This T cell receptor (beta chain) derives from a study of T cell changes during pregnancy in multiple sclerosis (dated by TCRdb to the late 2010s). At the level of the whole study: The study looked at changes in the T cell repertoire across pregnancy in women with multiple sclerosis.

CDR1 SGHAT and CDR2 FQDESV are derived from the germline V gene (reference sequence). Germline trimming: 5 bases from V, 0 bases from J; junction bases outside gene matches: 5. CDR3 length: 16 amino acids, cysteine to phenylalanine. Kept here is only the CDR3 DNA, which spans 48 bases and is read in frame from base 1. A remark on this clone: The target of this receptor is not known. Per-base quality was not reported, and no clone a single base away is much larger than it.

The receptor library was made with the immunoSEQ multiplex PCR assay. TCRdb obtained this table from immuneACCESS and retained in-frame rearrangements with V and J assigned. These tables miss some clones; where compared with another copy, unresolved V genes account for less than half of the shortfall, and the remainder is unexplained. A total of roughly 49,000 clones appear in this sample, roughly 92% of them only once. The ten largest clones capture about 0.36% of the sample. This TCR was sampled from a female donor in good health, enrolled as a control in a pregnancy study. The chain couples TRBV11-1 to TRBJ2-1; TRBD2 fits 9 bases in the junction. The starting material was CD4+ T cells from peripheral blood mononuclear cells, obtained in the second trimester of pregnancy. The DNA sequence reads TGTGCCAGCAGCAATCTAGCGGGGACCTCCTACAATGAGCAGTTCTTC. This sequence encodes CASSNLAGTSYNEQFF.